The 15 T cell receptor beta chains below were found in one sample sequenced in a study of OX40 agonist ivuxolimab in advanced cancers. Profiled with immunoSEQ multiplex PCR; TCRdb holds only in-frame clones, not every one. The repertoire holds tens of thousands of clones, with approximately 82% as singletons. This specimen was CD4+ or CD8+ T cells sorted from blood, taken in a trial of the OX40 agonist ivuxolimab. All receptors come from an adult with an advanced solid tumor such as melanoma, head and neck, liver or kidney cancer.

The chain carries TRBV27 and TRBJ2-7, with D unresolved. Trimming took 2 bases from V and 6 from J, leaving 5 bases between them. In germline, CDR1 is MNHEY, CDR2 SMNVEV (reference sequence). The CDR3 is 11 amino acids. As DNA, the CDR3 is TGTGCCAGCAGTTTACTCGGCGAGCAGTACTTC. Translation: CASSLLGEQYF.

This chain uses TRBV5-4 with TRBJ2-1, with 7 bases matching TRBD2. Germline CDR1 is SGHNT and CDR2 is YYREEE (reference sequence). The CDR3 covers 14 residues. V lost 0 bases, J lost 5 bases, and 2 bases stayed unmatched. CDR3 protein: CASSLGLADNEQFF. CDR3 sequence (DNA): TGTGCCAGCAGCTTGGGGCTAGCGGACAATGAGCAGTTCTTC.

This clone was counted a few times. Here the CDR3 reads CASYGQGAETQYF. For the CDR3, the DNA is TGTGCCAGCTACGGACAGGGGGCAGAGACCCAGTACTTC. The chain combines TRBV2 with TRBJ2-5; 11 bases are shared with TRBD1. The germline V gene encodes CDR1 SNHLY and CDR2 FYNNEI. The length of the CDR3 is 13 residues. After removal of 8 bases from V and 4 bases from J, the junction contained 3 bases not matched to a gene.

V gene TRBV28 combines with J gene TRBJ2-7; the match to TRBD1 covers 7 bases. The CDR3 consists of 14 residues. Germline trimming cut 6 bases from V and 3 bases from J; bases unmatched to any gene: 8. Germline CDR1 is MDHEN and CDR2 is SYDVKM. In DNA form, the CDR3 reads TGTGCCAGCAGCCTACTGACAGGGAACTACGAGCAGTACTTC. Protein product: CASSLLTGNYEQYF.

This clone was observed once. J is TRBJ2-3 and V is TRBV9, with D unresolved. V lost 2 bases and J 4 bases, leaving 11 bases between the germline ends. From germline, CDR1 is SGDLS and CDR2 YYNGEE. The CDR3 runs to 14 residues. CDR3 sequence reads: CASSVLGRPDTQYF. In DNA, the CDR3 is TGTGCCAGCAGCGTCCTGGGAAGGCCAGATACGCAGTATTTT.

The rearrangement uses TRBV19 and TRBJ1-5; 8 bases match TRBD1. The CDR3 runs 16 residues. CDR1 LNHDA and CDR2 SQIVND come from the germline V gene (reference sequence). After removal of 1 base from V and 4 bases from J, the junction contained 6 bases not matched to a gene. The CDR3 region is CASSIVGDRSNQPQHF. CDR3 DNA sequence: TGTGCCAGTAGTATAGTGGGGGACAGGAGTAATCAGCCCCAGCATTTT.

The chain combines TRBV5-1 with TRBJ2-3; D gene uncertain. This CDR3 is 12 amino acids long. Germline V CDR1 and CDR2: SGHRS, YFSETQ. Deletions cut 3 bases from V and 2 bases from J, with 4 bases between. The CDR3 here is CASSSVTDTQYF. DNA for the CDR3: TGCGCCAGCAGCTCAGTCACAGATACGCAGTATTTT.

The chain is built from TRBV5-1 and TRBJ2-4; 7 nucleotides agree with TRBD1. Germline V lookup: CDR1 SGHRS, CDR2 YFSETQ. The CDR3 extends over 14 amino acids. Germline trimming cut 3 bases from V and 9 bases from J; bases unmatched to any gene: 9. CDR3 amino acids: CASSYGQDQVIQYF. CDR3 bases: TGCGCCAGCAGCTACGGACAGGATCAGGTCATTCAGTACTTC.

This clone was seen a single time. The genes are TRBV10-3 and TRBJ2-2; the match to TRBD1 covers 10 bases. From germline, CDR1 is ENHRY and CDR2 SYGVKD. The CDR3 is made up of 18 amino acids. Germline trimming cut 11 bases from V and 0 bases from J; bases unmatched to any gene: 15. CDR3: CALRAGTGVKSNTGELFF. CDR3 coding DNA: TGTGCCCTGAGGGCCGGGACAGGGGTTAAGTCGAACACCGGGGAGCTGTTTTTT.

A remark on this clone: This sample also contains other DNA sequences that code for the same CDR3. This sequence joins TRBV2 and TRBJ2-1, with a possible D match to TRBD2 (5 bases). This CDR3 has 14 residues. Germline values: CDR1 SNHLY, CDR2 FYNNEI. Trimming stripped 6 bases from V and 5 bases from J, with 14 bases between. The CDR3 region has the DNA TGTGCCAGCAGAAGAGGGTTGGGGAACAATGAGCAGTTCTTC. Translation: CASRRGLGNNEQFF.

The V call is TRBV5-1, the J call TRBJ2-5, with 12 bases matching TRBD1. Germline assignment: CDR1 SGHRS and CDR2 YFSETQ. CDR3 length: 15 amino acids. V lost 4 bases to trimming and J lost 4 bases; unmatched junction nucleotides: 5. The CDR3 nucleotides read TGCGCCAGCAGCCCGGGACAGGGGGCAGGAGAGACCCAGTACTTC. Translating gives CASSPGQGAGETQYF.

The sample holds a few counts of this clone. The rearrangement joins TRBV6-5 to TRBJ2-1, with 10 bases fitting TRBD2. The CDR3 has 15 amino acids. In germline, CDR1 is MNHEY, CDR2 SVGAGI. The trim removed 2 bases at V and 9 bases at J, leaving 7 bases unmatched. The CDR3 spells CASSYTSGRALEQFF. The CDR3 DNA sequence: TGTGCCAGCAGTTACACCAGCGGGAGGGCCCTTGAGCAGTTCTTC.

The rearrangement links TRBV7-9 to TRBJ1-1; D is undetermined. The CDR3 is made up of 13 amino acids. Germline V gene sequence: CDR1 SEHNR, CDR2 FQNEAQ (reference sequence). The ends were cut back, 3 bases at V and 0 bases at J, with 5 bases in the middle. The CDR3 loop is CASSFGLNTEAFF. The CDR3 region has the DNA TGTGCCAGCAGCTTCGGGCTGAACACTGAAGCTTTCTTT.

The rearrangement uses TRBV19 and TRBJ2-3; 7 bases agree with TRBD1. This CDR3 is 16 amino acids long. V shed 2 bases and J 0 bases; nucleotides not matched to a gene: 5. Germline V CDR1 and CDR2: LNHDA, SQIVND (reference sequence). The CDR3 DNA follows: TGTGCCAGTAGTATATCCGGACAGGTGAGCACAGATACGCAGTATTTT. Protein: CASSISGQVSTDTQYF.

The rearrangement links TRBV9 to TRBJ2-2; D is uncertain. This CDR3 is 12 amino acids long. CDR1 is SGDLS, CDR2 YYNGEE, per germline. Trimming removed 4 bases at V and 6 bases at J, with 7 bases between. CDR3 sequence (DNA): TGTGCCAGCAGCCCGGGCGCCGGGGAGCTGTTTTTT. This codes for CASSPGAGELFF.